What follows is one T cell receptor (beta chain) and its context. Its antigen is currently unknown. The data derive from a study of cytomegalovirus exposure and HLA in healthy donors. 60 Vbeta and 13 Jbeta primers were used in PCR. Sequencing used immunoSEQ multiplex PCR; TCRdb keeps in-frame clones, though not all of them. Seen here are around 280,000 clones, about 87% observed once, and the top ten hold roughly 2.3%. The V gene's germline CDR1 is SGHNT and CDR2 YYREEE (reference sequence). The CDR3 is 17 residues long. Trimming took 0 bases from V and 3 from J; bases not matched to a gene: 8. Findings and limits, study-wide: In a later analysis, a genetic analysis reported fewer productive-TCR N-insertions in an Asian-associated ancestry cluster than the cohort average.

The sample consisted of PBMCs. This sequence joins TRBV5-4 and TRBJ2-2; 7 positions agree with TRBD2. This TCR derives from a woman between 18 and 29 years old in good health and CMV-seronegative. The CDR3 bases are TGTGCCAGCAGCTTGGGCCCAAAGAGCGGGGACACCGGGGAGCTGTTTTTT. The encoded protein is CASSLGPKSGDTGELFF.